This passage covers 10 T cell receptor beta chains from one sample sequenced in a study of cytomegalovirus exposure and HLA in healthy donors (dated by TCRdb to about 2017). The library relied on the immunoSEQ multiplex PCR assay. The multiplex PCR relied on a mix of 60 forward primers for TCR Vbeta segments and 13 reverse primers for TCR Jbeta segments. TCRdb took this table from immuneACCESS and kept in-frame rearrangements with V and J called. Such tables lack part of the clones; where checked against another copy, unresolved V genes explain under half of the gap, and the rest is unexplained. This sample gives about 160,000 clones in total; under 80% of them show up just once. The ten largest clones take up roughly 1.9% of the sample. The sequencing input was PBMCs. These receptors came from a female donor in good health and CMV-seronegative.

V gene TRBV14 combines with J gene TRBJ1-6; D is unresolved. CDR1 SGHDN and CDR2 FVKESK come from the germline V gene. V gave up 7 bases and J gave up 6 bases, with 10 bases separating them. The CDR3 is 13 residues long. Here the CDR3 reads CASTQSRNSPLHF. In DNA form, the CDR3 reads TGTGCCAGCACGCAGTCCCGTAATTCACCCCTCCACTTT.

The chain carries TRBV4-2 and TRBJ2-7; 9 bases fit TRBD1. The germline CDR1 and CDR2 sequences are LGHNA and YNFKEQ. V shed 1 base and J 3 bases; nucleotides not matched to a gene: 7. This CDR3 comprises 16 residues. DNA of the CDR3: TGTGCCAGCAGCCAAGTGGCTTCGGGACAGGGCTACGAGCAGTACTTC. Its translation is CASSQVASGQGYEQYF.

The V and J genes are TRBV5-5 and TRBJ1-1, with D possibly matching TRBD1 (6 bases). CDR3 size: 14 residues. The ends were cut back, 5 bases at V and 1 base at J, with 12 bases in the middle. From germline, CDR1 is SGHKS and CDR2 YYEKEE (reference sequence). The CDR3 DNA reads TGTGCCAGCAGTCAGGGGTGGGGGAACACTGAAGCTTTCTTT. It specifies CASSQGWGNTEAFF.

The J gene is TRBJ2-5, the V gene TRBV30; D remains ambiguous. V lost 3 bases and J 2 bases, leaving 10 bases between the germline ends. This CDR3 region has 13 residues. From germline, CDR1 is GTSNPN and CDR2 SVGIG (reference sequence). The CDR3, as DNA: TGTGCCTGGAGACGCGGTGGTCAAGAGACCCAGTACTTC. This gives the protein CAWRRGGQETQYF.

The rearrangement uses TRBV7-3 and TRBJ2-7; possibly TRBD2 for D (6 bases). CDR1 is SGHTA and CDR2 is FQGTGA in the germline V gene. The CDR3 totals 14 residues. With 8 bases removed from V and 7 bases from J, the gap between germline ends came to 21 bases. The CDR3 protein is CASFTGEPTGEQYF. CDR3 DNA: TGTGCCAGCTTTACGGGGGAACCGACGGGAGAGCAGTACTTC.

The chain links TRBV5-1 to TRBJ2-3, with 7 nucleotides matching TRBD1. The CDR3 sequence is 14 residues long. Germline V lookup: CDR1 SGHRS, CDR2 YFSETQ. The junction had 3 bases not matched to a gene; V was cut back by 2 bases and J by 3 bases. CDR3 sequence: CASSFGTVTDTQYF. The CDR3 region has the DNA TGCGCCAGCAGCTTCGGGACAGTTACAGATACGCAGTATTTT.

V usage is TRBV9 and J usage is TRBJ2-3, with 12 bases lining up with TRBD2. Per germline, CDR1 SGDLS and CDR2 YYNGEE. V dropped 3 bases and J dropped 0; count of bases not matched to a gene: 17. The CDR3 consists of 21 residues. CDR3: CASSARGGTSGSGPSTDTQYF. In nucleotides, the CDR3 is TGTGCCAGCAGCGCCCGAGGGGGGACTAGCGGGTCCGGCCCTAGCACAGATACGCAGTATTTT.

The genes are TRBV6-1 and TRBJ1-5; 10 bases match TRBD1. The CDR3 runs 15 residues. CDR1 and CDR2 (germline): MNHNS, SASEGT. V shed 5 bases, J shed 3 bases, and the junction held 4 bases outside the gene matches. In DNA form, the CDR3 reads TGTGCCAGCAGTACCGGGACAGGGGTCAATCAGCCCCAGCATTTT. This codes for CASSTGTGVNQPQHF.

In DNA, the CDR3 is TGTGCCTGGAGCGCTAGGTTGGGGGCGAGAGACGAGCAGTACTTC. Protein: CAWSARLGARDEQYF. V usage is TRBV30 and J usage is TRBJ2-7, with D perhaps TRBD1 (6 bases). V lost 3 bases to trimming and J lost 5 bases, with 20 bases between them. This CDR3 is built from 15 residues. Germline V gene data show CDR1 as GTSNPN and CDR2 as SVGIG (reference sequence).

The chain uses TRBV2 and TRBJ2-3; D is possibly TRBD2 (7 bases). V was trimmed by 7 bases and J by 0 bases, leaving 11 bases between them. CDR1 and CDR2 from the germline V gene are SNHLY and FYNNEI. This CDR3 region has 14 residues. The CDR3 reads CASTAGASTDTQYF. The CDR3 DNA is TGTGCCAGCACGGCGGGGGCTAGCACAGATACGCAGTATTTT.